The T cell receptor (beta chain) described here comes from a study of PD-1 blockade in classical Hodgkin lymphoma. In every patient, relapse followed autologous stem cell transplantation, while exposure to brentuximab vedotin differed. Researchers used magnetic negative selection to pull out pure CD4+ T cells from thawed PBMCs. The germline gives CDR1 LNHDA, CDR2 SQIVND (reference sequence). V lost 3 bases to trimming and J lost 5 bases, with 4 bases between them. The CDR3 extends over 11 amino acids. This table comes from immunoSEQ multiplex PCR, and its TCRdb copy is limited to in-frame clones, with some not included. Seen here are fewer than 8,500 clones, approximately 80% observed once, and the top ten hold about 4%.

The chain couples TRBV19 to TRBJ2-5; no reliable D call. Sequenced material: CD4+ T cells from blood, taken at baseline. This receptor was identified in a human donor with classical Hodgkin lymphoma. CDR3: CASSISETQYF. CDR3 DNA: TGTGCCAGTAGTATTTCTGAGACCCAGTACTTC.